This T cell receptor (beta chain) was sequenced during a study of blood T cell repertoires in COVID-19. Overall study: Sites across the United States, Italy and Spain contributed samples from acute and convalescent COVID-19.

CDR1 KGHSH and CDR2 LQKENI come from the germline V gene. The CDR3 runs 14 residues. V lost 6 bases and J lost 2; bases outside the gene matches: 2. Authors' data handling: Amplifying reference gene primers gave estimates of nucleated cell counts. Here immunoSEQ multiplex PCR was the method, and the copy in TCRdb shows in-frame clones only, minus some. V and J calls and clone size follow that table, whereas D and trimming were derived from the DNA. The data hold more than 110,000 clones, with around 83% observed a single time. The TCR was taken from a woman aged 80 or over with acute or convalescent COVID-19. J is TRBJ2-7 and V is TRBV18; TRBD2 matches at 12 bases. Input material: peripheral blood. The CDR3: CASSRTSGTYEQYF. The CDR3 DNA follows: TGTGCCAGCTCCAGGACTAGCGGGACCTACGAGCAGTACTTC.